Listed here are 10 T cell receptor beta chains from one sample, sequenced in a study of shared clonotypes between healthy human individuals. The data were produced by immunoSEQ multiplex PCR, yet TCRdb's version contains in-frame clones alone and is incomplete. The repertoire holds roughly 1.4 million clones, with approximately 98.5% as singletons. The sample taken for sequencing was naive CD4+ T cells sorted from blood. The subset here: CD45RA+ positively selected. Every receptor here comes from a man aged 25-40 years in good health.

About this clone itself: At the DNA level, this CDR3 is encoded by other sequences in the same sample as well. The chain's CDR3 is CASSLGVGELFF. CDR3 nucleotide sequence: TGTGCCAGCAGCTTAGGGGTCGGGGAGCTGTTTTTT. The V gene is TRBV7-6, the J gene TRBJ2-2; D not resolved. Trimming removed 1 base from V and 7 bases from J, with 4 bases in between. The CDR3 loop spans 12 amino acids. CDR1 SGHVS and CDR2 FNYEAQ come from the germline V gene.

On this clone itself: One end of the junction varies from germline; a read error may be responsible. The genes are TRBV11-2 and TRBJ2-7, with a tentative D call TRBD2 (5 bases). Germline lookup yields CDR1 SGHAT and CDR2 FQNNGV. The CDR3 covers 13 residues. The CDR3 loop is CASSQTLTTTALF. DNA for the CDR3: TGTGCCAGCAGCCAGACTCTAACGACTACGGCCCTATTC.

This clone was counted once. The rearrangement links TRBV5-6 to TRBJ1-1; 9 bases align to TRBD1. Germline V gene sequence: CDR1 SGHDT, CDR2 YYEEEE. CDR3 length: 12 residues. J gave up 11 bases and V 4 bases, and 6 bases lay outside the gene matches. CDR3 sequence (DNA): TGTGCCAGCAGCCCGAGGGACAGGGCCGCTTTCTTT. Protein sequence: CASSPRDRAAFF.

V usage is TRBV9 and J usage is TRBJ1-3, with a possible D match to TRBD1 (6 bases). CDR1 SGDLS and CDR2 YYNGEE come from the germline V gene. Trimming removed 4 bases at V and 0 bases at J, with 8 bases between. The CDR3 has 14 residues. This CDR3 is CASSIQGSGNTIYF. The CDR3 nucleotides read TGTGCCAGCAGCATACAGGGCTCTGGAAACACCATATATTTT.

V and J are TRBV5-1 and TRBJ2-7, with D tentatively TRBD2 (5 bases). The CDR3 runs to 13 residues. Germline values: CDR1 SGHRS, CDR2 YFSETQ. Trimming stripped 4 bases from V and 4 bases from J, with 12 bases between. The CDR3 spells CASSRTPQYEQYF. The DNA for the CDR3 is TGCGCCAGCAGCCGGACTCCACAATACGAGCAGTACTTC.

V usage is TRBV5-1 and J usage is TRBJ2-7, with D perhaps assigned TRBD1 or TRBD2 (6 bases each). The CDR3 covers 15 residues. The germline CDR1 and CDR2 sequences are SGHRS and YFSETQ. Trimming cost V 4 bases and J 0 bases, with 14 bases left between them. CDR3 sequence (DNA): TGCGCCAGCAGCCCTGGGGGGACACTCTCCTACGAGCAGTACTTC. It is translated as CASSPGGTLSYEQYF.

This chain links TRBV5-1 with TRBJ2-7; D possibly corresponds to TRBD1 (6 bases). The CDR3 has 13 residues. Germline-derived CDR1 and CDR2 are SGHRS and YFSETQ. Trimming removed 0 bases from V and 9 bases from J, with 13 bases in between. The CDR3 bases are TGCGCCAGCAGCTTGGAAGGGGGTTGGTTGCAGTACTTC. Amino acid sequence: CASSLEGGWLQYF.

This rearrangement joins TRBV7-2 to TRBJ1-2, with 8 positions matching TRBD1. Trimming took 4 bases from V and 4 from J; bases not matched to a gene: 8. Per the germline V gene, CDR1 is SGHTA and CDR2 is FQGNSA. The CDR3 contains 15 residues. The CDR3 sequence: CASSSRQGISYGYTF. For the CDR3, the DNA is TGTGCCAGCAGCTCGCGACAGGGGATTAGCTATGGCTACACCTTC.

The rearrangement links TRBV5-1 to TRBJ2-5; 8 bases fit TRBD1. V lost 4 bases and J lost 0; bases outside the gene matches: 8. There are 16 residues in the CDR3. CDR1 is SGHRS, CDR2 YFSETQ, per germline. CDR3 loop: CASSRGTGAHQETQYF. The CDR3 bases are TGCGCCAGCAGCAGAGGGACAGGAGCACACCAAGAGACCCAGTACTTC.

The chain recombines TRBV14 with TRBJ1-1; no definite D call. The CDR3 covers 12 residues. Germline V gene sequence: CDR1 SGHDN, CDR2 FVKESK. V gave up 1 base and J gave up 5 bases, with 5 bases separating them. This CDR3 reads CASSQARTEAFF. The CDR3 coding sequence is TGTGCCAGCAGCCAAGCTAGAACTGAAGCTTTCTTT. The whole variable domain, remainder taken from reference TRBV14 and TRBJ1-1, is EAGVTQFPSHSVIEKGQTVTLRCDPISGHDNLYWYRRVMGKEIKFLLHFVKESKQDESGMPNNRFLAERTGGTYSTLKVQPAELEDSGVYFCASSQARTEAFFGQGTRLTVV.